The 19 T cell receptor beta chains presented below share a single source sample, sequenced in a study of blood T cell repertoires in COVID-19. Produced via immunoSEQ multiplex PCR; TCRdb's table is partial and in-frame only. Among around 250,000 clones listed, 83% were seen once. Sample: peripheral blood. These receptors were taken from an elderly man with acute or convalescent COVID-19.

J is TRBJ1-6 and V is TRBV7-2; no clear D gene. The CDR3 contains 14 residues. The V end lost 1 base, the J end lost 7 bases, and 8 bases lay between the germline ends. CDR1 and CDR2 from the germline V gene are SGHTA and FQGNSA. The CDR3 loop reads CASSLELSNSPLHF. In DNA, the CDR3 is TGTGCCAGCAGCTTAGAATTGAGCAATTCACCCCTCCACTTT.

This clone was found once. The chain combines TRBV5-1 with TRBJ1-1; D is perhaps TRBD1 (5 bases). Trimming pared 5 bases from V and 1 base from J, leaving 15 bases between. CDR3 size: 15 residues. Germline lookup yields CDR1 SGHRS and CDR2 YFSETQ. The CDR3 bases are TGCGCCAGCAGAATGTTTACAGGCCAGAACACTGAAGCTTTCTTT. Protein product: CASRMFTGQNTEAFF.

The J gene is TRBJ2-7, the V gene TRBV24-1; 9 bases match TRBD2. Germline values: CDR1 KGHDR, CDR2 SFDVKD. V shed 5 bases, J shed 7 bases, and the junction held 5 bases outside the gene matches. This CDR3 is 13 amino acids long. CDR3 coding DNA: TGTGCCACCAGTGGCGGGGGGGCCGGGGAGCAGTACTTC. This translates into CATSGGGAGEQYF.

The gene calls are TRBV24-1 and TRBJ1-2, with 8 bases aligning to TRBD1. CDR3 length equals 16 residues. Losses at the gene ends were 3 bases for V and 6 bases for J; bases not matched to a gene: 11. CDR1 is KGHDR, CDR2 SFDVKD, per germline. CDR3 amino acids: CATSDPGRQGIHGYTF. DNA of the CDR3: TGTGCCACCAGTGATCCGGGAAGACAGGGGATACATGGCTACACCTTC.

The chain uses TRBV15 and TRBJ1-1; 8 positions match TRBD1. The germline gives CDR1 LNHNV, CDR2 YYDKDF (reference sequence). The CDR3 contains 14 residues. The junction had 7 bases not matched to a gene; V was cut back by 5 bases and J by 5 bases. CDR3 sequence: CATSPRQGSTEAFF. For the CDR3, the DNA is TGTGCCACCAGCCCGCGACAGGGGAGTACTGAAGCTTTCTTT. The entire variable domain, with the rest obtained from reference TRBV15 and TRBJ1-1, is as follows: DAMVIQNPRYQVTQFGKPVTLSCSQTLNHNVMYWYQQKSSQAPKLLFHYYDKDFNNEADTPDNFQSRRPNTSFCFLDIRSPGLGDTAMYLCATSPRQGSTEAFFGQGTRLTVV.

This chain uses TRBV28 with TRBJ2-5; 11 nucleotides match TRBD2. Germline trimming cut 3 bases from V and 5 bases from J; bases unmatched to any gene: 5. The length of the CDR3 is 15 residues. Germline V lookup: CDR1 MDHEN, CDR2 SYDVKM. DNA of the CDR3: TGTGCCAGCAGTTTGACTAGCGGGGCGGGGGAGACCCAGTACTTC. Encoded protein: CASSLTSGAGETQYF.

The CDR3 protein is CASSLGGGPRGTQYF. CDR3 DNA sequence: TGTGCCAGCAGCTTAGGCGGGGGACCACGGGGGACGCAGTATTTT. V gene TRBV7-2 combines with J gene TRBJ2-3; 7 bases align to TRBD2. The CDR3 loop spans 15 amino acids. V dropped 1 base and J dropped 9; count of bases not matched to a gene: 10. Germline V gene lookup returns CDR1 SGHTA and CDR2 FQGNSA.

The chain combines TRBV3-1 (or the pseudogene TRBV3-2) with TRBJ2-3; TRBD1 agrees at 9 bases. V lost 2 bases, J lost 6 bases, and 6 bases stayed unmatched. Germline loops: CDR1 LGHDT, CDR2 YNNKEL (reference sequence). There are 15 residues in the CDR3. CDR3 nucleotides: TGTGCCAGCAGCCAACGGGACAGGGCGGTGGATACGCAGTATTTT. Translation: CASSQRDRAVDTQYF.

The CDR3 spells CASSDSIQDTPYNEQFF. CDR3 nucleotide sequence: TGTGCCAGCAGCGACTCAATACAGGATACCCCCTACAATGAGCAGTTCTTC. This chain links TRBV7-3 with TRBJ2-1, with a weak D call TRBD1 (5 bases). CDR1 and CDR2 from the germline V gene are SGHTA and FQGTGA. V shed 5 bases and J shed 2 bases, with 19 bases lying between them. The CDR3 runs to 17 residues. The full variable domain, rest sourced from reference TRBV7-3 and TRBJ2-1, is GAGVSQTPSNKVTEKGKYVELRCDPISGHTALYWYRQSLGQGPEFLIYFQGTGAADDSGLPNDRFFAVRPEGSVSTLKIQRTERGDSAVYLCASSDSIQDTPYNEQFFGPGTRLTVL.

V is TRBV18 and J is TRBJ2-7; 8 nucleotides match TRBD1. The germline CDR1 and CDR2 sequences are KGHSH and LQKENI. This CDR3 is built from 13 residues. V dropped 4 bases and J dropped 6; count of bases not matched to a gene: 5. CDR3 residues: CASSQDRVLEQYF. CDR3 nucleotide sequence: TGTGCCAGCTCACAGGACAGGGTCCTCGAGCAGTACTTC. Full variable domain (missing parts from reference TRBV18 and TRBJ2-7): NAGVMQNPRHLVRRRGQEARLRCSPMKGHSHVYWYRQLPEEGLKFMVYLQKENIIDESGMPKERFSAEFPKEGPSILRIQQVVRGDSAAYFCASSQDRVLEQYFGPGTRLTVT.

The chain has TRBV12-3 or TRBV12-4 and TRBJ1-2; no firm D call. The CDR3 is made up of 13 amino acids. The V end lost 6 bases, the J end lost 0 bases, and 8 bases lay between the germline ends. The CDR3 DNA is TGTGCCAGCAGATCCACAGCTAACTATGGCTACACCTTC. Translating it yields CASRSTANYGYTF.

V gene TRBV5-1 combines with J gene TRBJ2-3; TRBD2 aligns across 11 bases. Germline-derived CDR1 and CDR2 are SGHRS and YFSETQ. The CDR3 covers 16 residues. V dropped 2 bases and J dropped 1; count of bases not matched to a gene: 3. In nucleotides, the CDR3 is TGCGCCAGCAGCTTTAGCGGGGGGGGGCGCACAGATACGCAGTATTTT. This encodes CASSFSGGGRTDTQYF. Full variable domain (outside the CDR3, taken from reference TRBV5-1 and TRBJ2-3): KAGVTQTPRYLIKTRGQQVTLSCSPISGHRSVSWYQQTPGQGLQFLFEYFSETQRNKGNFPGRFSGRQFSNSRSEMNVSTLELGDSALYLCASSFSGGGRTDTQYFGPGTRLTVL.

The J gene is TRBJ2-3, the V gene TRBV25-1, with 9 bases that match TRBD2. There are 15 residues in the CDR3. The ends lost 1 base at V and 6 bases at J; junction bases unmatched: 5. Germline V gene lookup returns CDR1 MGHDK and CDR2 SYGVNS. CDR3 in DNA: TGTGCCAGCAGTGAATTACGAGCGGGAGGTGATACGCAGTATTTT. Translation gives CASSELRAGGDTQYF. Supplemented by reference TRBV25-1 and TRBJ2-3, the full variable domain reads EADIYQTPRYLVIGTGKKITLECSQTMGHDKMYWYQQDPGMELHLIHYSYGVNSTEKGDLSSESTVSRIRTEHFPLTLESARPSHTSQYLCASSELRAGGDTQYFGPGTRLTVL.

V usage is TRBV4-2 and J usage is TRBJ2-3; 12 nucleotides line up with TRBD2. The CDR3 is made up of 15 amino acids. The J segment lost 5 bases and the V segment lost 3 bases, leaving 3 bases of the junction unmatched. Germline assignment: CDR1 LGHNA and CDR2 YNFKEQ. The CDR3 protein is CASSQASGRGDTQYF. The CDR3 DNA sequence: TGTGCCAGCAGCCAGGCTAGCGGGAGGGGAGATACGCAGTATTTT.

The chain combines TRBV13 with TRBJ2-7; D possibly corresponds to TRBD2 (6 bases). This CDR3 spans 16 amino acids. V shed 4 bases and J shed 2 bases, with 18 bases lying between them. Germline V gives CDR1 PRHDT, CDR2 FYEKMQ (reference sequence). This CDR3 is CASSSERANRPYEQYF. Written as DNA, the CDR3 is TGTGCCAGCAGCTCAGAGCGGGCAAACAGGCCCTACGAGCAGTACTTC.

V usage is TRBV4-2 and J usage is TRBJ2-1; 9 bases line up with TRBD2. Germline-derived CDR1 and CDR2 are LGHNA and YNFKEQ. V trimming: 0 bases; J trimming: 2 bases; junction bases outside the gene matches: 8. The CDR3 has 18 residues. The CDR3 region has the DNA TGTGCCAGCAGCCAAGATTTAGCGGGGGCGACCCCCTACAATGAGCAGTTCTTC. Its protein product is CASSQDLAGATPYNEQFF.

There are a few counts of this clone. This rearrangement joins TRBV7-9 to TRBJ2-5; 7 nucleotides align to TRBD1. There are 17 residues in the CDR3. Germline V gene data show CDR1 as SEHNR and CDR2 as FQNEAQ (reference sequence). Trimming at V came to 5 bases and at J to 4 bases, leaving 16 bases not matched to a gene. CDR3 DNA sequence: TGTGCCAGCAGCCCACAGATGGGAGAGGGGGCAGGAGAGACCCAGTACTTC. Amino acids: CASSPQMGEGAGETQYF.

In its sample, this clone was seen a few times. CDR3 residues: CASSSFGQGASPLHF. CDR3 coding DNA: TGTGCCAGTAGTAGTTTCGGACAGGGTGCTTCACCCCTCCACTTT. The chain is built from TRBV19 and TRBJ1-6, with 8 bases lining up with TRBD1. Germline trimming cut 4 bases from V and 9 bases from J; bases unmatched to any gene: 8. CDR3 size: 15 residues. Germline V gene sequence: CDR1 LNHDA, CDR2 SQIVND (reference sequence).

V is TRBV5-1 and J is TRBJ2-5; D possibly corresponds to TRBD1 (6 bases). V was shortened by 2 bases and J by 4 bases, with 12 bases between the two germline ends. This CDR3 contains 14 residues. Germline loops: CDR1 SGHRS, CDR2 YFSETQ. The CDR3 region has the DNA TGCGCCAGCAGCTTAAGGGGCAGGGGAGAGACCCAGTACTTC. Translation gives CASSLRGRGETQYF. The full variable domain, in which reference TRBV5-1 and TRBJ2-5 provide the parts outside the CDR3, is KAGVTQTPRYLIKTRGQQVTLSCSPISGHRSVSWYQQTPGQGLQFLFEYFSETQRNKGNFPGRFSGRQFSNSRSEMNVSTLELGDSALYLCASSLRGRGETQYFGPGTRLLVL.